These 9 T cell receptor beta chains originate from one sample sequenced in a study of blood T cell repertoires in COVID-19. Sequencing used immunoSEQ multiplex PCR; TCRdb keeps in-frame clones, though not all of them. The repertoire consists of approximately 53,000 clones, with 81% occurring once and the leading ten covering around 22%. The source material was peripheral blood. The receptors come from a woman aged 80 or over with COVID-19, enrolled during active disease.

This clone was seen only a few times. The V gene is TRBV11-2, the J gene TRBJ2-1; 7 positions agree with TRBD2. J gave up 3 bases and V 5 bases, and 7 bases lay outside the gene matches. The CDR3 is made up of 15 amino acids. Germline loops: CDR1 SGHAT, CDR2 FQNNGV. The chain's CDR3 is CASSAGAGRYNEQFF. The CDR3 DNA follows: TGTGCCAGCAGCGCGGGAGCGGGACGCTACAATGAGCAGTTCTTC.

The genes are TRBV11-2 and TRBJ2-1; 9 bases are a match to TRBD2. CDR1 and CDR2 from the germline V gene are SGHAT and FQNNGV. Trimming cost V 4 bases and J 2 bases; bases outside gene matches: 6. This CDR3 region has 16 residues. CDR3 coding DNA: TGTGCCAGCAGCTCCGGGACTAGCCGAACCTACAATGAGCAGTTCTTC. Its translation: CASSSGTSRTYNEQFF.

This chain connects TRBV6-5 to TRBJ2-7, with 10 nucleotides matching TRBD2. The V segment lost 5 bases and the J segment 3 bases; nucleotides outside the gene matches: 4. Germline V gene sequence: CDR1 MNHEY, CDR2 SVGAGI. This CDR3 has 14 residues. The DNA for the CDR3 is TGTGCCAGCAGTAGACTAGCGGGTAACTACGAGCAGTACTTC. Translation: CASSRLAGNYEQYF.

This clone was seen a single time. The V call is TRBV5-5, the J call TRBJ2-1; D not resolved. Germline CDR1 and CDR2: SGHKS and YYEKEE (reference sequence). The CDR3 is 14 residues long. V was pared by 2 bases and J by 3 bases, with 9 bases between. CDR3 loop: CASSFAADYNEQFF. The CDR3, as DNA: TGTGCCAGCAGCTTTGCGGCCGACTACAATGAGCAGTTCTTC.

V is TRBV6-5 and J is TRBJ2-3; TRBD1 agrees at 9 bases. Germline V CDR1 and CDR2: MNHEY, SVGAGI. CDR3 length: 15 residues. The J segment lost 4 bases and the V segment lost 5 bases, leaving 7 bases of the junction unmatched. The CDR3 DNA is TGTGCCAGCAGTAACGACAGGGGGTTGTCAGATACGCAGTATTTT. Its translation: CASSNDRGLSDTQYF.

The CDR3 coding sequence is TGTGCCAGCAGCTCTTTCCCGCAACCATACAGGGTACTAATTCAGCCCCAGCATTTT. Protein product: CASSSFPQPYRVLIQPQHF. The V and J genes are TRBV5-4 and TRBJ1-5, with D possibly matching TRBD1 (6 bases). Germline assignment: CDR1 SGHNT and CDR2 YYREEE (reference sequence). This CDR3 spans 19 amino acids. V shed 3 bases and J shed 6 bases, with 28 bases lying between them.

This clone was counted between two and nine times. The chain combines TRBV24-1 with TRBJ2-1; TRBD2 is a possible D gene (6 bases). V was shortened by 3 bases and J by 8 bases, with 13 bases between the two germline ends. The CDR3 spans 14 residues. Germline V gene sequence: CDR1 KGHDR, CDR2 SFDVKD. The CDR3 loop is CATSDTRLGDEQFF. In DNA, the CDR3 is TGTGCCACCAGTGATACGAGACTAGGGGATGAGCAGTTCTTC.

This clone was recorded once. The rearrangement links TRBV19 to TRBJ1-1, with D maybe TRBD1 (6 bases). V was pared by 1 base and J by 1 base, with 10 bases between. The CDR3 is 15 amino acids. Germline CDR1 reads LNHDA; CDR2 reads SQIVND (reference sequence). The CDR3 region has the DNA TGTGCCAGTAGTATAGCCAGGGGTTCGAACACTGAAGCTTTCTTT. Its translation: CASSIARGSNTEAFF. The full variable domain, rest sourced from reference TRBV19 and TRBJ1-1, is DGGITQSPKYLFRKEGQNVTLSCEQNLNHDAMYWYRQDPGQGLRLIYYSQIVNDFQKGDIAEGYSVSREKKESFPLTVTSAQKNPTAFYLCASSIARGSNTEAFFGQGTRLTVV.

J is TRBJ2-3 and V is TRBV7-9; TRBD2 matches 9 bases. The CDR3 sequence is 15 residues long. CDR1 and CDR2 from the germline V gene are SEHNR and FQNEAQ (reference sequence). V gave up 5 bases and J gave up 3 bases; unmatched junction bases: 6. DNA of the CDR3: TGTGCCAGCAGCCCCAGACTAGCGGCAACAGATACGCAGTATTTT. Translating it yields CASSPRLAATDTQYF.